The rows below give T cell receptor beta chains drawn from one sample of a study of blood T cell repertoires in COVID-19. Sequencing used immunoSEQ multiplex PCR; TCRdb keeps in-frame clones, though not all of them. The profile shows about 250,000 clones, about 85% of them singletons. Sequences were obtained from PBMCs or T cells enriched from blood (not recorded which). The source is a woman between 25 and 40 years old with acute COVID-19. The CDR3 runs from the conserved cysteine through the conserved F or W. Each record gives: D gene, J gene, V gene, clone size, CDR3 DNA, CDR3 protein. D genes are given only for firm matches. Only part of the rows carry a size: once, few, many, or a class if the clone is expanded.

>.|TRBJ1-2|TRBV2|.
TGTGCCAGCAGTGGCGCGAAGCTTGGCTACACCTTC
CASSGAKLGYTF
>.|TRBJ2-7|TRBV9|.
TGTGCCAGCAGCGTAGGCCTCCGACAGGGAGGCTCCTACGAGCAGTACTTC
CASSVGLRQGGSYEQYF
>TRBD1|TRBJ1-6|TRBV11-2|.
TGTGCCAGCAGCTTCCAGACAGGGGGCGGTTCACCCCTCCACTTT
CASSFQTGGGSPLHF
>.|TRBJ1-1|TRBV15|.
TGTGCCACCAGCAGAGGGGGGCCGAACACTGAAGCTTTCTTT
CATSRGGPNTEAFF
>.|TRBJ1-2|TRBV5-4|.
TGTGCCAGCAGCTTTCAGGGTACCTATGGCTACACCTTC
CASSFQGTYGYTF
>TRBD1|TRBJ1-5|TRBV28|.
TGTGCCAGCAGTGTCGGGACAGGGTTCAATCAGCCCCAGCATTTT
CASSVGTGFNQPQHF
>TRBD1|TRBJ2-7|TRBV19|.
TGTGCCAGTAAAACAGGACAGGGGAACTACGAGCAGTACTTC
CASKTGQGNYEQYF
>.|TRBJ1-3|TRBV3-1/TRBV3-2|.
TGTGCCAGCAGCCAACTGGGGAGCTCTGGAAACACCATATATTTT
CASSQLGSSGNTIYF
>TRBD2|TRBJ2-1|TRBV9|.
TGTGCCAGCAGCGCGGGACTACCCAATGAGCAGTTCTTC
CASSAGLPNEQFF
>.|TRBJ2-1|TRBV6-5|.
TGTGCCAGCAGTTACGGAGCTAATTCTGAGCAGTTCTTC
CASSYGANSEQFF
>.|TRBJ2-3|TRBV5-6|.
TGTGCCAGCAGCTTTCGTCCTAGCACAGATACGCAGTATTTT
CASSFRPSTDTQYF
>.|TRBJ1-5|TRBV6-5|once
TGTGCCAGCCGGAGTAATCAGCCCCAGCATTTT
CASRSNQPQHF
>.|TRBJ2-2|TRBV3-1/TRBV3-2|.
TGTGCCAGCAGCCAAAACGGGATGGCCGGGGAGCTGTTTTTT
CASSQNGMAGELFF